Listed below are T cell receptor beta chains from one sample, sequenced in a study of T cells in Graves' hyperthyroidism and ophthalmopathy. TCRdb fed the multiplex PCR reads into MiXCR, producing one record per CDR3 protein. The table records hundreds of thousands of distinct CDR3 sequences, less than 15% of them present only once. Sequences were obtained from blood. The origin of the receptors is a woman aged 35 to 49 with Graves' hyperthyroidism. Each CDR3 is given with its conserved first and last residue. The D gene is left open where the match is weak. Only part of the rows carry a size: once, few, many, or a class if the clone is expanded.

J,size,D,V,CDR3,DNA
TRBJ2-7,many,TRBD2,TRBV6-1,CASRIAGAHEQYF,TGTGCCAGCAGGATAGCGGGAGCCCACGAGCAGTACTTC
TRBJ1-5,many,NA,TRBV5-8,CASSLGTNSNQPQHF,TGTGCCAGCAGCTTGGGCACGAATAGCAATCAGCCCCAGCATTTT
TRBJ2-3,few,TRBD2,TRBV7-2,CASSFVVSGLAGGRTDTQYF,TGTGCCAGCAGCTTCGTAGTATCGGGACTAGCGGGAGGCCGCACAGATACGCAGTATTTT
TRBJ2-7,many,NA,TRBV6-1,CASEFPGGDEQYF,TGTGCCAGCGAATTCCCGGGTGGCGACGAGCAGTACTTC
TRBJ1-2,few,TRBD1,TRBV28,CASSLPTQGEGYTF,TGTGCCAGCAGTTTACCAACCCAGGGGGAGGGCTACACCTTC
TRBJ2-7,many,NA,TRBV27,CASSFLGSAYEQYF,TGTGCCAGCAGTTTTTTGGGCTCCGCCTACGAGCAGTACTTC
TRBJ1-1,many,TRBD1,TRBV20-1,CSARDDRGRTEAFF,TGCAGTGCTAGAGACGACAGGGGAAGGACTGAAGCTTTCTTT
TRBJ2-5,many,TRBD1,TRBV10-3,CAIWTGGTETQYF,TGTGCCATTTGGACAGGGGGCACTGAGACCCAGTACTTC
TRBJ2-3,many,TRBD2,TRBV20-1,CSVLKRGPDTQYF,TGCAGTGTGTTGAAGCGGGGCCCAGATACGCAGTATTTT
TRBJ2-1,NA,NA,TRBV6-1,CASSEASGQRPFF,TGTGCCAGCAGTGAAGCGAGCGGTCAACGGCCGTTCTTC
TRBJ2-3,NA,NA,TRBV28,CASRLHGSTDTQYF,TGTGCCAGCAGACTTCACGGGAGTACAGATACGCAGTATTTT
TRBJ1-5,many,NA,TRBV30,CAWGASPGNQPQHF,TGTGCCTGGGGGGCCTCCCCGGGCAATCAGCCCCAGCATTTT
TRBJ1-5,few,NA,TRBV12-3/TRBV12-4,CASSAGTGYSNQPQHF,TGTGCCAGCAGTGCCGGGACGGGGTATAGCAATCAGCCCCAGCATTTT
TRBJ1-3,few,NA,TRBV5-6,CASSLEAASGNTIYF,TGTGCCAGCAGCTTGGAGGCCGCCTCTGGAAACACCATATATTTT
TRBJ2-1,NA,TRBD2,TRBV20-1,CSARAASGKSDEQFF,TGCAGTGCTAGGGCTGCTAGCGGGAAGTCCGATGAGCAGTTCTTC
TRBJ2-6,NA,NA,TRBV19,CASSIEGIGGRVGTGANVLTF,TGTGCCAGTAGTATAGAAGGAATCGGGGGGCGGGTGGGAACTGGGGCCAACGTCCTGACTTTC
TRBJ2-3,NA,TRBD1,TRBV5-4,CASSLPRTGADTDTQYF,TGTGCCAGCAGCTTGCCCAGGACAGGGGCCGACACAGATACGCAGTATTTT
TRBJ1-2,many,NA,TRBV7-9,CASRGGAHYGYTF,TGTGCCAGCAGGGGCGGGGCACATTATGGCTACACCTTC
TRBJ2-7,NA,TRBD1,TRBV28,CASITTGGSYEQYF,TGTGCCAGCATTACGACAGGGGGCTCCTACGAGCAGTACTTC
TRBJ1-2,many,NA,TRBV5-1,CASSLDGGPNYGYTF,TGCGCCAGCAGCTTGGACGGGGGGCCAAACTATGGCTACACCTTC
TRBJ2-3,NA,NA,TRBV10-1,CASSPLGGGVDTQYF,TGCGCCAGCAGCCCTCTCGGAGGAGGTGTGGATACGCAGTATTTT
TRBJ2-1,few,TRBD2,TRBV19,CASSTLAGGSNEQFF,TGTGCCAGTAGTACACTAGCGGGGGGCAGCAATGAGCAGTTCTTC
TRBJ1-5,few,NA,TRBV12-3/TRBV12-4,CASSLRQDGQPQHF,TGTGCCAGCAGTTTAAGACAGGACGGGCAGCCCCAGCATTTT
TRBJ1-5,few,TRBD1,TRBV12-5,CASGIGQGGQPQHF,TGTGCTAGTGGAATAGGACAGGGAGGACAGCCCCAGCATTTT
TRBJ1-3,NA,TRBD1,TRBV7-8,CASSFESGGTGALSGNTIYF,TGTGCCAGCAGCTTCGAAAGCGGCGGGACAGGGGCCCTATCTGGAAACACCATATATTTT
TRBJ2-7,many,TRBD1,TRBV7-2,CASSLRSGQGVYEQYF,TGTGCCAGCAGCTTAAGGTCGGGACAGGGGGTCTACGAGCAGTACTTC
TRBJ1-1,many,NA,TRBV7-8,CASSLGHYTEAFF,TGTGCCAGCAGCTTGGGACATTATACTGAAGCTTTCTTT
TRBJ1-5,NA,TRBD1,TRBV28,CASSLSVGFYDRGNQPQHF,TGTGCCAGCAGTTTATCAGTAGGGTTCTATGACAGGGGCAATCAGCCCCAGCATTTT
TRBJ1-1,many,NA,TRBV7-9,CASSHPSDTEAFF,TGTGCCAGCAGCCACCCTTCGGACACTGAAGCTTTCTTT